This TCR beta chain was sequenced in a study of blood T cells in healthy people across ages. Study observations and caveats: Donor CMV status, an unknown factor, possibly confounded changes in expanded clonotypes.

This CDR3 contains 12 residues. Germline V gene lookup returns CDR1 DFQATT and CDR2 SNEGSKA (reference sequence). V was clipped by 3 bases and J by 8 bases, with 13 bases between them. Together with a sample-barcoded 5' primer, a J-beta primer mix was included in a second PCR lasting about 7 to 11 cycles. TCRdb passed the 5' RACE reads through MiXCR, listing each CDR3 protein once. The sample has roughly 930,000 distinct CDR3 sequences, roughly 52% seen once. Caucasian individuals from Russia who were healthy and aged about 6 to 95 acted as donors. In the case of this clonotype: The antigen remains undetermined.

Source material: blood. The clonotype originates from a man between 25 and 39 years old in good health. V is TRBV20-1 and J is TRBJ1-2, with a possible D match to TRBD1 (5 bases). CDR3 region: CSASLGAGGYTF. The CDR3 DNA is TGCAGTGCTAGCTTAGGGGCGGGGGGCTACACCTTC.